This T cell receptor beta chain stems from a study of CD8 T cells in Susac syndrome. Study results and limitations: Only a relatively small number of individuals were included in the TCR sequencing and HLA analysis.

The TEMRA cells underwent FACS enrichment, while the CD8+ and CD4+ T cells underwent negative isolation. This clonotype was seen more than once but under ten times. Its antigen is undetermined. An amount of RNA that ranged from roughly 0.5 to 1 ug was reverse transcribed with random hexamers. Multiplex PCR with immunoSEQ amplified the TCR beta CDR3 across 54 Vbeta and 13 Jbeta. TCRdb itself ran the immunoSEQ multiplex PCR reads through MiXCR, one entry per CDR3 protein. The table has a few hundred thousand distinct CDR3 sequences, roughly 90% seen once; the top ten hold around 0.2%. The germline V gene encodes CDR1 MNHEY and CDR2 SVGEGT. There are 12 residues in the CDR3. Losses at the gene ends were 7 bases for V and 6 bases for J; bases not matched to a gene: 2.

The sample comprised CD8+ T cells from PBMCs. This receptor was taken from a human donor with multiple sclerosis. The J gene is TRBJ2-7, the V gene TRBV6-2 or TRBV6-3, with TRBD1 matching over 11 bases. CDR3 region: CASTGTGGEQYF. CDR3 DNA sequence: TGTGCCAGCACCGGGACAGGGGGCGAGCAGTACTTC.